These 3 T cell receptor beta chains were all obtained from the same sample, sequenced in a study of blood T cell repertoires in COVID-19. Sequencing was performed with immunoSEQ multiplex PCR; in TCRdb, only in-frame clones are kept and a portion is missing. The sample consists of roughly 100,000 clones, around 92% of them appearing once. What was sequenced was peripheral blood. Receptor source: a woman aged 55-70 years with acute or convalescent COVID-19.

This sequence joins TRBV12-3 or TRBV12-4 and TRBJ1-2; the D gene is possibly TRBD1 (5 bases). The CDR3 sequence is 13 residues long. The germline V and J ends were trimmed by 6 bases and 1 base, with 9 bases remaining between them. CDR3 DNA: TGTGCCAGCAGCTCCGACAGTAACTATGGCTACACCTTC. This codes for CASSSDSNYGYTF.

Only one count was recorded for this clone. The V call is TRBV12-3 or TRBV12-4, the J call TRBJ1-2; 10 nucleotides agree with TRBD1. The CDR3 consists of 13 residues. With 6 bases clipped from V and 7 bases from J, the junction kept 5 bases outside the gene matches. This CDR3 reads CASRPGQGSGYTF. In DNA form, the CDR3 reads TGTGCCAGCAGGCCGGGACAGGGGTCTGGCTACACCTTC.

The CDR3 region has the DNA TGTGCCTGGACCCTTCTAGAGACCCAGTACTTC. Translation: CAWTLLETQYF. The chain joins TRBV30 to TRBJ2-5, with D unclear. Deletions cut 4 bases from V and 4 bases from J, with 7 bases between. Germline loops: CDR1 GTSNPN, CDR2 SVGIG (reference sequence). The CDR3 runs to 11 residues. Using reference TRBV30 and TRBJ2-5 for the parts outside the CDR3, the full variable domain is SQTIHQWPATLVQPVGSPLSLECTVEGTSNPNLYWYRQAAGRGLQLLFYSVGIGQISSEVPQNLSASRPQDRQFILSSKKLLLSDSGFYLCAWTLLETQYFGPGTRLLVL.